Shown below are 21 T cell receptor beta chains from a single sample sequenced in a study of CD8+ T cells in alopecia areata. After isolation, RNA underwent reverse transcription to generate cDNA as the sequencing template. TCRdb's table, derived via immunoSEQ multiplex PCR, lists solely in-frame clones and lacks some. Here the sample spans around 300,000 clones, 60% being singletons. Described treatment: oral pan-JAK inhibitor, 5-10 mg twice daily. Sequencing was performed on CD4+ T cells sorted from blood, taken at roughly week 52, from a patient treated with tofacitinib. These receptors all come from a human donor with alopecia areata.

This rearrangement joins TRBV9 to TRBJ1-2; the D is unclear. Germline V gives CDR1 SGDLS, CDR2 YYNGEE. The CDR3 is 15 residues long. V was clipped by 0 bases and J by 4 bases, with 13 bases between them. The CDR3 here is CASSVAHPTSYGYTF. The DNA for the CDR3 is TGTGCCAGCAGCGTAGCTCATCCAACAAGCTATGGCTACACCTTC.

The rearrangement joins TRBV30 to TRBJ1-5; possibly TRBD1 for D (5 bases). The germline CDR1 and CDR2 sequences are GTSNPN and SVGIG (reference sequence). The CDR3 is 13 residues long. V was shortened by 0 bases and J by 8 bases, with 11 bases between the two germline ends. CDR3 in amino acids: CAWSVGAGKPQHF. DNA for the CDR3: TGTGCCTGGAGTGTTGGGGCCGGGAAGCCCCAGCATTTT.

The rearrangement links TRBV4-3 to TRBJ1-1; TRBD1 is a possible D gene (5 bases). The germline gives CDR1 LGHNA, CDR2 YSLEER. The CDR3 is 14 amino acids. Trimming removed 0 bases from V and 14 bases from J, with 19 bases in between. CDR3 residues: CASSQDSVGDSPFF. In nucleotides, the CDR3 is TGCGCCAGCAGCCAAGATTCGGTCGGGGACTCCCCCTTCTTT.

The genes are TRBV7-3 and TRBJ2-2, with no clear D. There are 13 residues in the CDR3. The germline gives CDR1 SGHTA, CDR2 FQGTGA. Trimming stripped 6 bases from V and 4 bases from J, with 9 bases between. CDR3 in DNA: TGTGCCAGCAGTGGGGTCCGCACCGGGGAGCTGTTTTTT. Translated: CASSGVRTGELFF.

This clone turned up a few times. The chain joins TRBV29-1 to TRBJ2-7; 10 bases match TRBD1. The junction had 13 bases not matched to a gene; V was cut back by 5 bases and J by 6 bases. The germline V gene encodes CDR1 SQVTM and CDR2 ANQGSEA. The CDR3 extends over 15 amino acids. The CDR3 reads CSVQGQGPSGGEQYF. The CDR3 bases are TGCAGCGTTCAGGGACAGGGGCCGAGCGGGGGCGAGCAGTACTTC.

The genes are TRBV29-1 and TRBJ2-2; D possibly corresponds to TRBD1 (7 bases). The germline V and J ends were trimmed by 1 base and 2 bases, with 11 bases remaining between them. The CDR3 covers 15 residues. Per the germline V gene, CDR1 is SQVTM and CDR2 is ANQGSEA. The DNA for the CDR3 is TGCAGCGTTGAAGGGCAGGGGGGTAACACCGGGGAGCTGTTTTTT. Translation gives CSVEGQGGNTGELFF.

The rearrangement joins TRBV5-6 to TRBJ2-5, with unresolved D. Germline assignment: CDR1 SGHDT and CDR2 YYEEEE. V was cut by 6 bases and J by 4 bases, with 10 bases left in between. CDR3 length: 12 amino acids. The CDR3 sequence: CASTYHGETQYF. The CDR3 bases are TGTGCCAGCACTTACCACGGAGAGACCCAGTACTTC. The variable domain in full, with the rest retrieved from reference TRBV5-6 and TRBJ2-5, is DAGVTQSPTHLIKTRGQQVTLRCSPKSGHDTVSWYQQALGQGPQFIFQYYEEEERQRGNFPDRFSGHQFPNYSSELNVNALLLGDSALYLCASTYHGETQYFGPGTRLLVL.

The sample holds one count of this clone. V gene TRBV27 combines with J gene TRBJ2-1, with 7 bases identical to TRBD2. The CDR3 loop spans 14 amino acids. Germline CDR1 MNHEY, CDR2 SMNVEV (reference sequence). J gave up 0 bases and V 7 bases, and 3 bases lay outside the gene matches. The CDR3 here is CASKTGGSYNEQFF. DNA of the CDR3: TGTGCCAGCAAGACGGGGGGCTCCTACAATGAGCAGTTCTTC.

This chain uses TRBV29-1 with TRBJ1-1; D possibly corresponds to TRBD1 (5 bases). CDR3 size: 14 residues. Deletions cut 5 bases from V and 5 bases from J, with 18 bases between. CDR1 and CDR2 (germline): SQVTM, ANQGSEA. CDR3 bases: TGCAGCGTTAAAAGACTGAGGGGAGGGACTGAAGCTTTCTTT. It codes for CSVKRLRGGTEAFF.

This chain joins TRBV7-9 and TRBJ1-6, with D unclear. Germline-derived CDR1 and CDR2 are SEHNR and FQNEAQ (reference sequence). The CDR3 is made up of 14 amino acids. Trimming pared 1 base from V and 7 bases from J, leaving 8 bases between. The CDR3: CASSLGAENSPLHF. In nucleotides, the CDR3 is TGTGCCAGCAGCTTAGGGGCGGAAAATTCACCCCTCCACTTT. The entire variable domain, with the rest obtained from reference TRBV7-9 and TRBJ1-6, is as follows: DTGVSQNPRHKITKRGQNVTFRCDPISEHNRLYWYRQTLGQGPEFLTYFQNEAQLEKSRLLSDRFSAERPKGSFSTLEIQRTEQGDSAMYLCASSLGAENSPLHFGNGTRLTVT.

V gene TRBV29-1 combines with J gene TRBJ1-2; D is unclear. The V and J ends lost 6 bases and 4 bases respectively, with 9 bases between them. Germline V gene lookup returns CDR1 SQVTM and CDR2 ANQGSEA. The CDR3 totals 11 residues. The CDR3 sequence: CSVSVGYGYTF. Here the CDR3 DNA reads TGCAGCGTCTCTGTAGGCTATGGCTACACCTTC.

This chain links TRBV7-2 with TRBJ2-7; 15 nucleotides align to TRBD2. Germline values: CDR1 SGHTA, CDR2 FQGNSA. The V gene end was trimmed by 5 bases and the J gene end by 7 bases; junction bases not matched to a gene: 15. The CDR3 spans 18 residues. CDR3 amino acids: CASSEHPPGLAGGREQYF. The CDR3 region has the DNA TGTGCCAGCAGCGAACACCCTCCGGGACTAGCGGGGGGACGGGAGCAGTACTTC.

This clone was observed a handful of times. The chain combines TRBV5-6 with TRBJ2-3; 8 bases fit TRBD2. There are 16 residues in the CDR3. Germline V CDR1 and CDR2: SGHDT, YYEEEE. J gave up 0 bases and V 1 base, and 4 bases lay outside the gene matches. The CDR3 loop reads CASSLKLADSTDTQYF. In nucleotides, the CDR3 is TGTGCCAGCAGCTTGAAACTAGCGGATAGCACAGATACGCAGTATTTT. The complete variable domain, with remaining parts taken from reference TRBV5-6 and TRBJ2-3, reads DAGVTQSPTHLIKTRGQQVTLRCSPKSGHDTVSWYQQALGQGPQFIFQYYEEEERQRGNFPDRFSGHQFPNYSSELNVNALLLGDSALYLCASSLKLADSTDTQYFGPGTRLTVL.

On this clone itself: The sample contains more than one DNA sequence encoding this CDR3. The chain links TRBV5-1 to TRBJ1-2; TRBD1 is a possible D gene (5 bases). The germline V and J ends were trimmed by 0 bases and 6 bases, with 9 bases remaining between them. The CDR3 contains 13 residues. In germline, CDR1 is SGHRS, CDR2 YFSETQ. CDR3 protein: CASSLGGADGYTF. In DNA, the CDR3 is TGCGCCAGCAGCTTGGGCGGGGCCGATGGCTACACCTTC.

The chain employs TRBV19 and TRBJ2-6, with D perhaps TRBD1 (5 bases). Per germline, CDR1 LNHDA and CDR2 SQIVND (reference sequence). V lost 5 bases and J 0 bases, leaving 23 bases between the germline ends. The CDR3 runs to 20 residues. The CDR3 reads CASSHWWAEGASSGANVLTF. The CDR3 region has the DNA TGTGCCAGTAGTCATTGGTGGGCGGAAGGGGCTTCCTCTGGGGCCAACGTCCTGACTTTC. Complete variable domain (other parts from reference TRBV19 and TRBJ2-6): DGGITQSPKYLFRKEGQNVTLSCEQNLNHDAMYWYRQDPGQGLRLIYYSQIVNDFQKGDIAEGYSVSREKKESFPLTVTSAQKNPTAFYLCASSHWWAEGASSGANVLTFGAGSRLTVL.

This clone was counted a few times. The V gene is TRBV5-1, the J gene TRBJ1-6; D not certain. CDR3 length equals 14 residues. Trimming cost V 0 bases and J 7 bases, with 8 bases left between them. Germline CDR1 and CDR2: SGHRS and YFSETQ. The CDR3 region has the DNA TGCGCCAGCAGCTTGGGGGATTACAATTCACCCCTCCACTTT. Protein product: CASSLGDYNSPLHF.

V usage is TRBV30 and J usage is TRBJ2-1, with TRBD1 identical over 8 bases. Germline V gives CDR1 GTSNPN, CDR2 SVGIG (reference sequence). This CDR3 has 13 amino acids. Trimming at V came to 8 bases and at J to 6 bases, leaving 9 bases not matched to a gene. CDR3 amino acids: CAGQGSRGNEQFF. The DNA for the CDR3 is TGTGCCGGACAGGGATCCCGAGGCAATGAGCAGTTCTTC.

A remark on this clone: A read error may produce the germline difference seen at one junction end. The identical CDR3 is also encoded by other nucleotide sequences in the sample. This rearrangement joins TRBV30 to TRBJ2-1; 13 nucleotides line up with TRBD2. Germline values: CDR1 GTSNPN, CDR2 SVGIG (reference sequence). The CDR3 is 14 residues long. CDR3 sequence: CASTSGGYYNEQFF. DNA for the CDR3: TGTGCCTCGACTAGCGGGGGGTATTACAATGAGCAATTCTTC.

This chain joins TRBV7-9 and TRBJ2-3, with no clear D. The CDR3 consists of 14 residues. CDR1 and CDR2 from the germline V gene are SEHNR and FQNEAQ (reference sequence). V was clipped by 8 bases and J by 0 bases, with 12 bases between them. The chain's CDR3 is CASQGYSSTDTQYF. CDR3 in DNA: TGTGCCAGCCAAGGGTACTCTAGCACAGATACGCAGTATTTT.

The chain has TRBV18 and TRBJ2-5; D is ambiguous. Trimming took 2 bases from V and 4 from J, leaving 5 bases between them. CDR1 and CDR2 from the germline V gene are KGHSH and LQKENI. The CDR3 runs to 12 residues. The CDR3 region has the DNA TGTGCCAGCTCACCAGACGGAGAGACCCAGTACTTC. Protein: CASSPDGETQYF.

The genes are TRBV11-1 and TRBJ1-2; tentatively, D is TRBD1 (5 bases). V gave up 5 bases and J gave up 4 bases, with 14 bases separating them. The germline gives CDR1 SGHAT, CDR2 FQDESV (reference sequence). The CDR3 is 14 amino acids. CDR3 sequence: CASSLISGTYGYTF. The CDR3 nucleotides are TGTGCCAGCAGCCTTATATCGGGGACCTATGGCTACACCTTC.